The present T cell receptor beta chain was sequenced within a study of post-analysis software for immune sequencing data. On the study more broadly: The patients showed relapsing-remitting, secondary progressive and progressive-relapsing multiple sclerosis courses. Regarding the study as a whole: Normalized Chao1 diversity was significantly reduced in patients versus controls. Pronounced co-clustering by F measure was evident among identically batched samples. Patients showed TRBV5-6, TRBV5-1 and TRBV20-1 among a few TRBV segments more frequent than in controls.

This clonotype occurred a few times. What it binds is unknown. cDNA libraries of TCR beta carried unique molecular identifiers. Researchers reported roughly 0.5 million cDNA molecules coming from roughly 0.93 to 9.6 million T cells. TCRdb itself ran the PCR reads through MiXCR, one entry per CDR3 protein. The table has over 300,000 distinct CDR3 sequences, about a third seen once; the top ten hold 13%. The junction had 10 bases not matched to a gene; V was cut back by 1 base and J by 3 bases. The CDR3 sequence is 17 residues long. Per the germline V gene, CDR1 is SGHVS and CDR2 is FQNEAQ. The V gene is TRBV7-8, the J gene TRBJ2-7; 9 bases fit TRBD1. The sample taken for sequencing was blood. This receptor was taken from a girl under 18 with multiple sclerosis. DNA of the CDR3: TGTGCCAGCAGCTTAGGGGCGGGGACAGGGTATTTCTACGAGCAGTACTTC. It specifies CASSLGAGTGYFYEQYF.